The clone carrying this T cell receptor beta chain was detected many times. The data originate from a study of T-cell reconstitution after alpha-beta-depleted transplantation in children. The TCRbeta library incorporated unique molecular identifiers. TCRdb re-called the PCR reads through MiXCR, storing one row per CDR3 protein. Of hundreds of thousands of distinct CDR3 sequences in the sample, 12% were seen once. The TCR comes from a human donor who donated a stem cell graft to a child with acute lymphoblastic leukemia. This sample comprised PBMCs from the stem cell graft donor, obtained from the stem cell graft.

CDR3 region: CASRGDTDTQYF. For the CDR3, the DNA is TGTGCCAGCAGGGGGGACACAGATACGCAGTATTTT. V and J are TRBV12-3 or TRBV12-4 and TRBJ2-3; the D gene could be TRBD1 or TRBD2 (5 bases each). The V and J ends lost 6 bases and 2 bases respectively, with 6 bases between them. The CDR3 covers 12 residues.